The text below deals with one TCR beta chain. Its antigen specificity is not known. Per-nucleotide qualities are absent, and no much larger clonotype sits a single base away. There are 15 amino acids in the CDR3, from cysteine to phenylalanine inclusive. Only CDR3 DNA remains: 45 bases, in frame from the first base. V and J are truncated by 7 bases and 4 bases respectively, leaving an intervening sequence of 20 bases. CDR1 and CDR2 (MNHEY, SVGAGI) derive from the germline V gene. This sample was taken from a study of PD-1 blockade in classical Hodgkin lymphoma (dated by TCRdb to between 2020 and 2021). About the full investigation: Nivolumab dosing was 3 mg/kg intravenously every 2 weeks, continuing until either disease progression or unacceptable toxicity. A peripheral blood immune signature of response to PD-1 blockade in classical Hodgkin lymphoma was defined using TCR beta sequencing and CyTOF. On the study overall, not on this receptor specifically: The study was restricted to a single clinical trial cohort, and the causes of repertoire differences, possibly disease activity or prior therapy, were left undefined. Newly diagnosed patients were reported to have lower baseline TCR diversity than healthy donors, and relapsed/refractory patients were reported to have lower baseline TCR diversity still. A significant rise by C4D1 was seen in CD4+ but not CD8+ TCR diversity (p=0.0027 vs p=0.16), with the rise being most apparent in complete responders (p=0.02). Trial patients achieving complete response had baseline diversity similar to newly diagnosed patients, whereas partial responders and progressors had significantly lower diversity. Patients starting nivolumab less than 1 year after ASCT had lower diversity and were excluded from later analyses to avoid confounding by immune reconstitution.

Reading the label with the study, this specimen's time point is: cycle 4 day 1 (C4D1), after 5 to 7 weeks of nivolumab. Relapse after autologous stem cell transplantation had occurred in all trial patients, and cohorts A, B and C were distinguished by prior brentuximab vedotin exposure. The trial cohort was composed of about 58 patients with relapsed/refractory classical Hodgkin lymphoma, for whom complete response, partial response or progressive disease was recorded as best overall response. Trial patients were treated with single-agent nivolumab in the multi-cohort phase II CheckMate 205 trial. An independent review committee assessed best overall response using the 2007 International Working Group response criteria. Trial PBMCs were collected just before the start of nivolumab (C1D1) and during therapy at cycle 2 day 1 and cycle 4 day 1. Peripheral blood was collected in 8 mL Vacutainer Cell Preparation Tubes, from which PBMCs were isolated by centrifugation and then cryopreserved.

Genomic DNA was extracted with the Qiagen DNeasy kit from unsorted PBMCs and from negatively selected CD4+ and CD8+ fractions. Using primers that anneal to V and J segments, immunoSEQ multiplex PCR amplified the TCR beta CDR3 regions. A synthetic immune receptor repertoire was used to minimize amplification bias, and any residual bias was removed computationally once sequencing was done. From the authors' description of their analysis: Repertoire diversity was quantified as the Shannon entropy index using custom Python scripts. The unsorted, CD4+ and CD8+ repertoires were each analyzed separately, with the exception of combined analyses, where CD4+ and CD8+ sequences were merged in silico. Clonal expansion was defined as a frequency increase of at least 2-fold after treatment compared with C1D1, and clones undetected at baseline were assigned a pseudocount of 0.5. Clones with 0 or 1 copy at C1D1 were defined as singleton clones, while clones with 2 or more copies were defined as non-singleton clones. Clones expanded in unsorted samples were annotated as CD4+, CD8+ or unknown by matching protein sequences in sorted samples from the same patient. Diversity changes from C1D1 to C4D1 were tested in paired samples using Wilcoxon tests. TCRdb took over this immuneACCESS table, retaining in-frame rearrangements with V and J assigned. Such tables are incomplete; in checked studies, under half of the missing clones stem from an unresolved V gene, and the remainder is unexplained. For V, J and clone size, that table is used; D and trimming come from the DNA. Present in this sample are tens of thousands of clones, about 90% of which were seen just once. Together, the top ten hold 10% of the sample.

Sequenced material: peripheral blood mononuclear cells (PBMCs), taken before the fourth cycle of nivolumab. The rearrangement joined TRBV6-5 to TRBJ2-7; possibly the D gene is TRBD2, per 6 matching bases. The clonotype comes from a human donor with classical Hodgkin lymphoma. The CDR3 sequence is CASTSRLEPRYEQYF. The nucleotide sequence reads TGTGCCAGCACCTCCCGACTAGAACCAAGATACGAGCAGTACTTC.